The clone carrying this T cell receptor beta chain was counted many times. RNA transcripts were the template for amplifying TCR beta CDR3 regions. HTBI primers were used for first-round RT-PCR of the TCR CDR3. TCRdb reprocessed the multiplex PCR reads via MiXCR and lists one record per CDR3 protein. The table records about 580,000 distinct CDR3 sequences, about 15% of them present only once. The data stem from a study of T cells in Graves' hyperthyroidism and ophthalmopathy. The CDR3 covers 13 residues. CDR1 is SGHNT, CDR2 YENEEA, per germline. With V trimmed by 5 bases and J by 2 bases, 3 bases remained unmatched.

The rearrangement links TRBV11-3 to TRBJ2-7; 7 bases match TRBD1. The TCR originated in a woman aged 25 to 45 with Graves' hyperthyroidism that later progressed to Graves' ophthalmopathy. Sequenced sample: blood. The chain's CDR3 is CASSQTGTYEQYF. The CDR3 nucleotides read TGTGCCAGCAGCCAGACAGGGACCTACGAGCAGTACTTC.